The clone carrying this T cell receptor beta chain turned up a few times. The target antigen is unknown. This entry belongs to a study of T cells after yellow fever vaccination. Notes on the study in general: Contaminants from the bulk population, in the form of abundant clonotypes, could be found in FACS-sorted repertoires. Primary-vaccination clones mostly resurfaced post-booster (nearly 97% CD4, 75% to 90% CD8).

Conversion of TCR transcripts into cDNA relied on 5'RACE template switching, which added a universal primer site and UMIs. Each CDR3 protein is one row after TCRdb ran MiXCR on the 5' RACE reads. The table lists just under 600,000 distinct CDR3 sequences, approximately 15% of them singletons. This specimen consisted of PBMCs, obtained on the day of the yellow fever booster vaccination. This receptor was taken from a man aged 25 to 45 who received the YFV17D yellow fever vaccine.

The CDR3 DNA follows: TGCGCCAGCAGTGAAATAGGGACAGCTAACACCGGGGAGCTGTTTTTT. Protein sequence: CASSEIGTANTGELFF. This chain connects TRBV10-2 to TRBJ2-2; TRBD1 matches at 7 bases. Trimming took 3 bases from V and 2 from J; bases not matched to a gene: 6. CDR1 is WSHSY and CDR2 is SAAADI in the germline V gene. This CDR3 comprises 16 residues.